This T cell receptor beta chain was sequenced for a study of blood T cell repertoires in COVID-19 (dated by TCRdb to about 2020). As for the study more broadly: Samples from collaborators originated in the United States, Italy and Spain and spanned both the acute and convalescent phases of COVID-19. Where HLA class I and class II types were available, the types were taken from metadata supplied by the sample provider, not from assay-based typing. Samples were obtained from the ongoing ImmuneRACE study (first 160 participants) and from 1,254 subjects provided by 6 global collaborators. Deeply sampled blood TCRbeta repertoires from subjects exposed to, actively infected with, or recovered from COVID-19 were included in the dataset. The prospective study material was composed of cDNA or gDNA derived from T cells, B-cell-depleted T cells, or PBMCs. The sample metadata nearly always contained a de-identified subject ID, COVID-19 status, age in years and sex. A freely available public database, intended as a resource for researchers studying the immune response to SARS-CoV-2, is where the repertoires were released. General study outcomes and caveats: The amount of clinical and demographic metadata varied by source and participant and was provided uncurated.

In the prospective study, participants were about 18 to 95 years old, resided in about two dozen geographic areas of the United States, and were enrolled through a virtual design. In the prospective study, participants were assigned to cohorts based on the clinical history participants reported in a screening survey and a study questionnaire. Recovered participants in ImmuneRACE Cohort 3 were defined as having two consecutive negative NP/OP PCR tests, clearance from a healthcare professional, or resolution of symptoms. In the prospective study, mobile phlebotomists collected whole blood, serum and a nasopharyngeal or oropharyngeal swab from each participant. Participants in the prospective study had the option to provide additional blood draws and questionnaires over a 2-month period. Before DNA extraction, prospective study blood samples were shipped either frozen or at room temperature. V trim: 5 bases; J trim: 3 bases; unmatched bases: 6. CDR1 SGHTA and CDR2 FQGNSA are derived from the germline V gene. The CDR3 covers 15 residues, taking in both the cysteine and the phenylalanine. Only the CDR3 DNA is retained, 45 bases long and in frame from the first base.

Points on this clone: Which antigen it targets is not known. The input lacks base qualities; no much larger clone sits a single base away.

TCRbeta CDR3 regions were amplified from genomic DNA using the immunoSEQ Assay, a bias-controlled multiplex PCR. As for the authors' bioinformatics: Nucleated cell counts per sample were estimated from amplification of reference gene primers within the assay. To quantify the absolute abundance of each unique TCRbeta CDR3 rearrangement, sequence reads were collapsed and filtered. Productive Simpson clonality was computed per sample as the square root of Simpson's diversity index over productive rearrangements. Held by TCRdb, this immuneACCESS table contains in-frame sequences only and omits some clones. Under half of the omission traces to an unresolved V gene where checked; the cause of the rest is unknown. V, J and clone size are those of that table, while D and trimming were read from the DNA. Here the sample has about 480,000 clones; around nine tenths occur a single time. The leading ten clones occupy less than 2% of the sample.

The receptor comes from a woman in her thirties or forties who had recovered from COVID-19. The rearrangement joined TRBV7-2 to TRBJ1-2, and TRBD1 matches 10 of the central bases. Sequenced sample: PBMCs or T cells enriched from blood (not recorded which). CDR3 loop: CASSERTGGYYGYTF. The DNA reads as follows: TGTGCCAGCAGCGAGCGGACAGGGGGGTACTATGGCTACACCTTC.